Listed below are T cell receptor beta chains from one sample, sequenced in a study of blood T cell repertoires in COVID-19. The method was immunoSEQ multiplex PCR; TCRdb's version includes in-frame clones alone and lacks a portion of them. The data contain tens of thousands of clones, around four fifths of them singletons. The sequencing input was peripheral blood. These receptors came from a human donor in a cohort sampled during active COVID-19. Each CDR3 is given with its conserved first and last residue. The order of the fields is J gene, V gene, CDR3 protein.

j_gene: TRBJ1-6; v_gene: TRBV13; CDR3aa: CASSLGQGWNSPLHF
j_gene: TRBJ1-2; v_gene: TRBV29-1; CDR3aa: CSVSVSELLKGYTF
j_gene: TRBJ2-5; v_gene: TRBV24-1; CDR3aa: CATRKEETQYF
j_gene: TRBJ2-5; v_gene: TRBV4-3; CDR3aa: CASSQELAQGRETQYF
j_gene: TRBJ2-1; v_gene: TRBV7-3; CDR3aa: CASSVGGNEQFF
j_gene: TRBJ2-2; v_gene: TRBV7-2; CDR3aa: CASSPSRDSITGELFF
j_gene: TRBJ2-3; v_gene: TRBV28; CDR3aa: CASSSQTDTQYF
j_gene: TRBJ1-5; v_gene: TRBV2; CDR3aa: CASSFSPNQPQHF
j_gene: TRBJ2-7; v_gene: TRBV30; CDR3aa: CAWSDGTAYEQYF
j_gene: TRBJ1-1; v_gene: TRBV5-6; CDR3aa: CASSFGVGVNTEAFF
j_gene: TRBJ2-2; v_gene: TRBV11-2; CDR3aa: CASSLKPRTGAGELFF
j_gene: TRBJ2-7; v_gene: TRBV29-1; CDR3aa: CSVEGQGFLEQYF
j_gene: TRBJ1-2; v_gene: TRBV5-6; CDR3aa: CASSPQGGYGYTF
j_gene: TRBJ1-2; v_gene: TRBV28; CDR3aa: CASSSGTTYGYTF
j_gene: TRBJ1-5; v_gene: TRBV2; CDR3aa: CASSEGDTLQPQHF
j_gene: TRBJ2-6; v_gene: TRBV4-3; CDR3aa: CASSRARGTGANVLTF
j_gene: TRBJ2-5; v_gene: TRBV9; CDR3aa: CASSVLLAGGLETQYF
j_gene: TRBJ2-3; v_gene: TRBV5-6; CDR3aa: CASSPALAGGFYRTDTQYF
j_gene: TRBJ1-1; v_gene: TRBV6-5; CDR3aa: CASSLSVGGTEAFF
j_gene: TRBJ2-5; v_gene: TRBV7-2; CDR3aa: CASSSYRVQETQYF
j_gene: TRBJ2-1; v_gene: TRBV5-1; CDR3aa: CASSGGTGITNEQFF
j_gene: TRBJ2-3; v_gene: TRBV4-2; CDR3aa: CASSLGLAGDSDTQYF
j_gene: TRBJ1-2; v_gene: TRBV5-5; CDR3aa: CASSFTGGEGYTF
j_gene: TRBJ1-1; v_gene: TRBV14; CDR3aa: CASSQQGKNTEAFF
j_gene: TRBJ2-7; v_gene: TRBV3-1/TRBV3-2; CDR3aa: CASSQTRDSTTYEQYF
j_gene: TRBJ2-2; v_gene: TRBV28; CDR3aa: CASSLSQGIGELFF
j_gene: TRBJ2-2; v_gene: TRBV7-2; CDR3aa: CASSPRGTGELFF
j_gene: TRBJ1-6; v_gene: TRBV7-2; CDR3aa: CASRPTEGYNSPLHF